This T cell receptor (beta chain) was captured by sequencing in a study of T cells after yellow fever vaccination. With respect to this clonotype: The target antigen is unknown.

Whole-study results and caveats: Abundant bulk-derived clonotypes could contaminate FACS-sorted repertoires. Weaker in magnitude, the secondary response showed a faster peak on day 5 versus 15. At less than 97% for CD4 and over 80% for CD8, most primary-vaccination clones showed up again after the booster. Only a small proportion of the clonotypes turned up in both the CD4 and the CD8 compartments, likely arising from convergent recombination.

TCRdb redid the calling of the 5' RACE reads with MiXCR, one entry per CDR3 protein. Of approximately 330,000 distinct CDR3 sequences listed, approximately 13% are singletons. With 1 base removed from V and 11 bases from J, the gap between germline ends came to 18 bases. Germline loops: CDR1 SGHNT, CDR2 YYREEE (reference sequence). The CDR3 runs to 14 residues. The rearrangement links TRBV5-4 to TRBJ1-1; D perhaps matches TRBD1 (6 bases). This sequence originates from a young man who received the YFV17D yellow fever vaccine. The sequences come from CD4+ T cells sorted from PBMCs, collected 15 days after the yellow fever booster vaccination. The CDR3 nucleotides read TGTGCCAGCAGCTTGTTGTCAGGGGACGTGGACGCTTTCTTT. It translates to CASSLLSGDVDAFF.